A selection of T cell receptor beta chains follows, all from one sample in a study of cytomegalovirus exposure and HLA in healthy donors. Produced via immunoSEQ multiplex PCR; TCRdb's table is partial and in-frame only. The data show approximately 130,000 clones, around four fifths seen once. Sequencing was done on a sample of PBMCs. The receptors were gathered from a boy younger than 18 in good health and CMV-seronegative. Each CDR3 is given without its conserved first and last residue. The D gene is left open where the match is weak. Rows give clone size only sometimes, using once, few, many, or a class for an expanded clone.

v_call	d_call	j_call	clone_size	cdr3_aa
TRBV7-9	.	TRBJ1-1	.	ASSRKSGQGNTEAF
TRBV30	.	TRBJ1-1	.	AWSVPEQVGTEAF
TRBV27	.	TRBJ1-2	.	ASSLWAGRQGYT
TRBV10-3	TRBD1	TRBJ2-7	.	AVRQGDSYEQY
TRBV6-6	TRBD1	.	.	ASSFWGQGDEQY
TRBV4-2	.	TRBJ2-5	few	ASSQDATGGRETQY
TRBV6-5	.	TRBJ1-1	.	ASSRRGKNTEAF
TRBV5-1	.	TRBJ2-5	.	ASSIVPGSQETQY
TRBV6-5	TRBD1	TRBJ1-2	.	ASSTRDRSGDGYT
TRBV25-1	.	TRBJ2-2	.	ASSESGQYTGELF
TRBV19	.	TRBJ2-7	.	ASSIDRGYEQY
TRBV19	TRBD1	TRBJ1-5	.	ASSGTGDNQPQH
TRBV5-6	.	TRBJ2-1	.	ASSSSAGEQF
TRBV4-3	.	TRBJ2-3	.	ASSQDRGGSTDTQY
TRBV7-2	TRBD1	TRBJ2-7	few	ASSLVAGQGYEQY
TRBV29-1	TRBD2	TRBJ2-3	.	SGSGRASGDTQY
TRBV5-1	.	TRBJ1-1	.	ASSLDRGAEAF
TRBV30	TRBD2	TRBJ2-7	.	AWGSGRAAEQY
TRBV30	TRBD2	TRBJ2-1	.	AWSVRTSGPYNEQF
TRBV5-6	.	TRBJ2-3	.	ASSILPQVSGTDTQY
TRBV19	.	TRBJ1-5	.	ASSIYSSNQPQH
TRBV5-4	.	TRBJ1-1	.	ASSFISGDTEAF
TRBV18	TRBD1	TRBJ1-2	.	ASSLGTGGPGYT
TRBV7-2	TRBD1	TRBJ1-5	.	ASTLRTGPHPQH
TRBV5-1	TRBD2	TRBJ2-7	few	ASSPVGLAAGNYEQY
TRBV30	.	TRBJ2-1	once	AWSFDTGRGQF
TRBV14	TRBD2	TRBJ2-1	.	ASSPPGGRALGNEQF
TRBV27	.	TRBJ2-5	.	ASSSWPGEGETQY
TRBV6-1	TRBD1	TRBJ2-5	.	ASSEVPGQGAETQY
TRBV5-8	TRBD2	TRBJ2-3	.	ASSSQGLAGGLDTQY
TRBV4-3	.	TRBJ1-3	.	ASSQEHRTTNTIY
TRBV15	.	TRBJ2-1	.	ATSREGARNEQF
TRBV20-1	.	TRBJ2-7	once	SAPLYEQY
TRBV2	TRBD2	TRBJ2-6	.	ASSGGADGANVLT
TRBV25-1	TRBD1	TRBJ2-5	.	ASRGQGRETQY
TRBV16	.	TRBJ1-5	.	ASSQLASNQPQH
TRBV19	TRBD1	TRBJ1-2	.	ASRTGSSYT
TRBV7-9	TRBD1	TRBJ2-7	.	ASSRPGQPHTYEQY
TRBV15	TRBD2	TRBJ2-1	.	ATSRVRAGGPNEQF
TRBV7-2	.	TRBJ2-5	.	ASSLHLVGETQY
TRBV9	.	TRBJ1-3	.	ASSVGSGPISGNTIY
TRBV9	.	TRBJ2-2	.	ASSAIHSAGELF
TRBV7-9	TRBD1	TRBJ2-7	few	ASSRDRGRSSYEQY
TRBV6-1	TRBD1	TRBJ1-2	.	ASSGITPGQGGDYGYT
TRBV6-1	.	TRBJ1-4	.	ASSEAQGTNEKLF
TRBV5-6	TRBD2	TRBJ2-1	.	ASSRLAGGGGNEQF
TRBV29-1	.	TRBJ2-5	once	SVEDQRGYQETQY
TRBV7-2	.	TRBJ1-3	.	ASSSAYGQSGNTIY
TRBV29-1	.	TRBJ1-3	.	SVDGGDSGNTIY
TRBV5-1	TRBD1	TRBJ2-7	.	ASSPDWDRIYEQY
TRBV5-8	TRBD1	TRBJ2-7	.	ASSSRTGGDYEQY
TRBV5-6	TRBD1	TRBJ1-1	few	ASSFGTDFEAF
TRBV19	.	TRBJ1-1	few	ASMWGSANTEAF
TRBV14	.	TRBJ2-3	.	ASSRANTDTQY
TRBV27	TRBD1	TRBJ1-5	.	ASSRDSANQPQH
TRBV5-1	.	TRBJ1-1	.	ASTPGEWMNTEAF
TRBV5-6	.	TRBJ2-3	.	ASSLVTDTQY